The 9 T cell receptor beta chains below were found in one sample sequenced in a study of cytomegalovirus exposure and HLA in healthy donors. 13 Jbeta primers and 60 Vbeta primers were used for the PCR. This table comes from immunoSEQ multiplex PCR, and its TCRdb copy is limited to in-frame clones, with some not included. The sample has 100,000 to 150,000 clones, approximately 75% seen once; the top ten hold less than 5%. Sequenced: PBMCs. The source is a man under 40 in good health and CMV-seronegative.

This clone has more than one count but fewer than ten. DNA of the CDR3: TGTGCCAGCAGTGACCAAATTTACACTGAAGCTTTCTTT. It is translated as CASSDQIYTEAFF. This chain uses TRBV6-1 with TRBJ1-1; D remains unclear. V lost 3 bases and J lost 3, with 8 bases in between. The CDR3 has 13 amino acids. The germline V gene has CDR1 MNHNS and CDR2 SASEGT.

This chain links TRBV2 with TRBJ2-7, with a possible D match to TRBD1 (5 bases). Between the trimmed V and J ends, which lost 6 bases and 2 bases, there was a span of 11 bases. The CDR3 is made up of 13 amino acids. CDR1 is SNHLY, CDR2 FYNNEI, per germline. The CDR3 protein is CASSLRDTYEQYF. Written as DNA, the CDR3 is TGTGCCAGCAGCCTCAGGGATACCTACGAGCAGTACTTC.

The V and J genes are TRBV27 and TRBJ2-2, with D possibly being TRBD2 (6 bases). The V and J ends lost 7 bases and 2 bases respectively, with 20 bases between them. The CDR3 consists of 17 residues. Germline values: CDR1 MNHEY, CDR2 SMNVEV (reference sequence). Written as DNA, the CDR3 is TGTGCCAGCACATCGGAGGGTTGGGGTTCCAACACCGGGGAGCTGTTTTTT. This encodes CASTSEGWGSNTGELFF.

The chain is built from TRBV10-3 and TRBJ2-7, with D perhaps matching TRBD1 (6 bases). Trimming left V 4 bases short and J 4 bases short, with 14 bases between. The CDR3 runs 14 residues. Germline CDR1 reads ENHRY; CDR2 reads SYGVKD. Here the CDR3 DNA reads TGTGCCATCAGTGGGCCGGGACAATCTTACGAGCAGTACTTC. Translation: CAISGPGQSYEQYF.

V and J are TRBV18 and TRBJ1-5; D is uncertain. This CDR3 spans 15 amino acids. The germline gives CDR1 KGHSH, CDR2 LQKENI. Trimming stripped 5 bases from V and 0 bases from J, with 11 bases between. In DNA form, the CDR3 reads TGTGCCAGCTCAAACGACACGTATAGCAATCAGCCCCAGCATTTT. Protein: CASSNDTYSNQPQHF.

This clone turned up a few times. The chain couples TRBV27 to TRBJ2-1; 11 bases are a match to TRBD2. The V and J ends lost 1 base and 6 bases, in that order; junction bases with no gene match: 5. Germline V gene data show CDR1 as MNHEY and CDR2 as SMNVEV (reference sequence). The CDR3 length is 16 residues. The CDR3 coding sequence is TGTGCCAGCAGTTTATTGACTAGCGGGGCGCCCAATGAGCAGTTCTTC. It translates to CASSLLTSGAPNEQFF.

This chain joins TRBV4-1 and TRBJ2-4; possibly TRBD2 for D (5 bases). This CDR3 has 16 amino acids. V lost 1 base to trimming and J lost 1 base, with 11 bases between them. CDR1 MGHRA and CDR2 YSYEKL come from the germline V gene. CDR3 sequence reads: CASSQGVVAAKNIQYF. The CDR3, as DNA: TGCGCCAGCAGCCAAGGGGTGGTAGCGGCCAAAAACATTCAGTACTTC.

The chain has TRBV19 and TRBJ1-5; tentatively, D is TRBD1 (5 bases). The V gene lost 6 bases and the J gene lost 6 bases, with 15 bases spanning the gap. CDR3 length: 14 residues. CDR1 is LNHDA and CDR2 is SQIVND in the germline V gene (reference sequence). The CDR3 coding sequence is TGTGCCAGTAGGATCACAGGTTTGGGTCAGCCCCAGCATTTT. It encodes CASRITGLGQPQHF. Filled out from reference TRBV19 and TRBJ1-5, the complete variable domain reads DGGITQSPKYLFRKEGQNVTLSCEQNLNHDAMYWYRQDPGQGLRLIYYSQIVNDFQKGDIAEGYSVSREKKESFPLTVTSAQKNPTAFYLCASRITGLGQPQHFGDGTRLSIL.

The rearrangement uses TRBV19 and TRBJ2-1; a possible D gene is TRBD1 (6 bases). The CDR3 extends over 12 amino acids. Germline V CDR1 and CDR2: LNHDA, SQIVND (reference sequence). V gave up 5 bases and J gave up 5 bases, with 7 bases separating them. CDR3 sequence (DNA): TGTGCCAGTAGTGGGGACAACAATGAGCAGTTCTTC. As protein: CASSGDNNEQFF.